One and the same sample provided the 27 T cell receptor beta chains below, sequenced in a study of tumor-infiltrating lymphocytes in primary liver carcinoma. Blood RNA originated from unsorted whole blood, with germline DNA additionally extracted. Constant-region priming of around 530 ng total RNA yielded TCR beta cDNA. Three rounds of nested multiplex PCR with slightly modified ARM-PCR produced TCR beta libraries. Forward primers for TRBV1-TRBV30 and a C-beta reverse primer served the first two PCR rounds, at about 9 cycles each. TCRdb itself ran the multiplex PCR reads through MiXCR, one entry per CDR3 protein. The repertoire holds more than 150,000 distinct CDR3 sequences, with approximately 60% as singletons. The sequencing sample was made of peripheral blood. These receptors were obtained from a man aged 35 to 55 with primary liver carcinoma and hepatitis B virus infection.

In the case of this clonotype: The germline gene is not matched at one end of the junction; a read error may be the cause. In DNA form, the CDR3 reads TGTGCTAGCAGCTTACAGGGGGCGAACTCACCCCTCCAATTT. It specifies CASSLQGANSPLQF. V usage is TRBV11-2 and J usage is TRBJ1-6; TRBD1 aligns across 9 bases. CDR3 length equals 14 residues. The germline V gene has CDR1 SGHAT and CDR2 FQNNGV.

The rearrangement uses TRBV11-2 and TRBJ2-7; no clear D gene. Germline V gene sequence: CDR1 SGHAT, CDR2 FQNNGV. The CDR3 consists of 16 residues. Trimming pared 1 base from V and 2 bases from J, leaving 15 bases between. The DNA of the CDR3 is TGTGCCAGCAGCTTAGGGGGTGGAGCTTCCGCCTACGAGCAGTACGTC. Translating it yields CASSLGGGASAYEQYV.

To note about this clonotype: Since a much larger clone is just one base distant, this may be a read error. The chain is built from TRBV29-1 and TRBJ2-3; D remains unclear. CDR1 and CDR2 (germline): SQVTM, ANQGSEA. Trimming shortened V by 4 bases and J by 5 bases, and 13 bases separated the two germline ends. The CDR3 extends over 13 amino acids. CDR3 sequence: CSVGQVVGDTQYF. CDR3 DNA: TGCAGCGTTGGTCAGGTGGTTGGAGATACGCAGTATTTT.

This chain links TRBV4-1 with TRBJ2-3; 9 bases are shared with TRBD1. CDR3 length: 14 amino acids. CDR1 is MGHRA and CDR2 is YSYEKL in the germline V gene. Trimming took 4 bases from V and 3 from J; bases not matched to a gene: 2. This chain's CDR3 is CASSPDRGTDTQYF. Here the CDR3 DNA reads TGCGCCAGCAGCCCGGACAGGGGTACAGATACGCAGTATTTT.

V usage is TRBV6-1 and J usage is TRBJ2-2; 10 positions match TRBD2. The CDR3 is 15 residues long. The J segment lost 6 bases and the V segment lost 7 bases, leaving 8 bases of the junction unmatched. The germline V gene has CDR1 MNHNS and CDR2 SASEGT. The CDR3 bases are TGTGCCAGCAAGGCTCAGCGGGAGGGGCCCGGGGAGCTGTTTTTT. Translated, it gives CASKAQREGPGELFF.

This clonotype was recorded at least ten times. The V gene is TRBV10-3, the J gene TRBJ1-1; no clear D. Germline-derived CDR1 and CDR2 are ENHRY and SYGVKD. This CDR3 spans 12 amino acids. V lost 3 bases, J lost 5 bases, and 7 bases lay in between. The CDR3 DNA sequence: TGTGCCATCAGTGAACAGCGGACTGAAGCTTTCTTT. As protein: CAISEQRTEAFF.

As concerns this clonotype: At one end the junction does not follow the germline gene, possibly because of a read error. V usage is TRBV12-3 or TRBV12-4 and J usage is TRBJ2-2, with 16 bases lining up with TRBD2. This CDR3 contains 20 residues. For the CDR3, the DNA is TGTGCCAGCAGTCCCCCTCCCGGGACTAGCGGGAGGGCGGGGACCGGGGAGCCGTTTTTT. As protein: CASSPPPGTSGRAGTGEPFF.

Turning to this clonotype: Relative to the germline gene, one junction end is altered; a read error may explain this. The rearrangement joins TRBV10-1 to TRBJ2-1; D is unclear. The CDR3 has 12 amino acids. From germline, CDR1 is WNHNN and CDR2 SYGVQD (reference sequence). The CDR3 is CASSDNRRDKIF. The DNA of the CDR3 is TGCGCCAGCAGTGATAACCGCCGCGACAAGATCTTC.

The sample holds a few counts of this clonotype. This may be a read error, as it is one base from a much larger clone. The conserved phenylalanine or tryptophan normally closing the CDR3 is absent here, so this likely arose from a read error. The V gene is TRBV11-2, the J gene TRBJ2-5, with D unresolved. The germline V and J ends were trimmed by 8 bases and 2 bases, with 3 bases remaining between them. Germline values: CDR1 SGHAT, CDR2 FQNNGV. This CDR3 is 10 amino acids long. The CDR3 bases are TGTGCCAGCCTACAAGAGACCCAGTACCTC. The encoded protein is CASLQETQYL.

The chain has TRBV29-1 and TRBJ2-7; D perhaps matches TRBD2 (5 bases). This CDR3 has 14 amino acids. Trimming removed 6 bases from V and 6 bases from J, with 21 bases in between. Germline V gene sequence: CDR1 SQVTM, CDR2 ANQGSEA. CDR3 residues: CSVEVEGILIEQYF. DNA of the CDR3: TGCAGCGTGGAGGTCGAGGGTATCCTCATCGAGCAGTACTTC.

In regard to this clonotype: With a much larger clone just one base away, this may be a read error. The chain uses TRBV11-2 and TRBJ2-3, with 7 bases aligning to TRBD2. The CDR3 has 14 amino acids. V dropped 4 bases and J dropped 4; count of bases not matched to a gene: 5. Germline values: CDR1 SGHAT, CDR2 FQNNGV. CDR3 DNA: TGTGCCAGCAGCTCAGTGGGAGGGTCAGATACGCAGTATTTT. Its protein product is CASSSVGGSDTQYF.

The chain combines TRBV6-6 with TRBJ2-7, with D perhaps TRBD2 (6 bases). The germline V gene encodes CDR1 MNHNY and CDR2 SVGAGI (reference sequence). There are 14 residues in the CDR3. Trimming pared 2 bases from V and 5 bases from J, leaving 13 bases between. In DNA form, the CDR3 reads TGTGCCAGCAGTTACGGGGGGTTTAGCGACGAGCAGTACTTC. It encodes CASSYGGFSDEQYF.

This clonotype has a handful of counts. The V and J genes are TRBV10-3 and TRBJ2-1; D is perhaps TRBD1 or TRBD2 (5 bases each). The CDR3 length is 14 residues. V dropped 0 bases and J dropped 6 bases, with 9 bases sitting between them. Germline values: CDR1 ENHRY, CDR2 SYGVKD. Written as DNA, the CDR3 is TGTGCCATCAGTGAGTCGGCAGGGACCAATGAGCAGTTCTTC. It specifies CAISESAGTNEQFF.

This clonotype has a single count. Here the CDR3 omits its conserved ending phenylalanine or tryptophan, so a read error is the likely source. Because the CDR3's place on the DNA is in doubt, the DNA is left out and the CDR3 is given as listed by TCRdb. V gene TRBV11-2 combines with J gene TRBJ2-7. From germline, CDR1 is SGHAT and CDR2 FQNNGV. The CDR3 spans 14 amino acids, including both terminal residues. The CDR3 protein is CDSSLTDGAHEHYI.

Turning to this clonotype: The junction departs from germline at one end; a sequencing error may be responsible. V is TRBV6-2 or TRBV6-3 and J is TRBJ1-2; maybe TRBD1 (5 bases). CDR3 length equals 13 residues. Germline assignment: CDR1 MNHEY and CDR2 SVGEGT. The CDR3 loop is CDSSSPQGYGYTF. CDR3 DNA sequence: TGTGACAGCAGCTCTCCGCAGGGATACGGCTACACCTTC.

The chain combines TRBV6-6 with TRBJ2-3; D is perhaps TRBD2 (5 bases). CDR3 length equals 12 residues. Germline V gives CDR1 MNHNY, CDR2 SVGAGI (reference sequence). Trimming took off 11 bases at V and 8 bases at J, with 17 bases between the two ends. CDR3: CAAKPGGGTQYF. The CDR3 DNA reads TGTGCCGCCAAGCCTGGTGGAGGTACGCAGTATTTT.

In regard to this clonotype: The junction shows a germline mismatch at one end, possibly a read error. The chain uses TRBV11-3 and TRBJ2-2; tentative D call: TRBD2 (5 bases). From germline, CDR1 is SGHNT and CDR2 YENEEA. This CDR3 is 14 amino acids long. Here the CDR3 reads CASSLDAGIGELSF. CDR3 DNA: TGTGCCAGCAGCTTAGATGCCGGCATCGGGGAGCTGTCTTTC.

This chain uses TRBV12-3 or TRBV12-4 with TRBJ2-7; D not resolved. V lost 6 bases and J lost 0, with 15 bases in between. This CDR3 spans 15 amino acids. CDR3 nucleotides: TGTGCCAGCAGCCAAGACCCTAAAAGCTCCTACGAGCAGTACTTC. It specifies CASSQDPKSSYEQYF.

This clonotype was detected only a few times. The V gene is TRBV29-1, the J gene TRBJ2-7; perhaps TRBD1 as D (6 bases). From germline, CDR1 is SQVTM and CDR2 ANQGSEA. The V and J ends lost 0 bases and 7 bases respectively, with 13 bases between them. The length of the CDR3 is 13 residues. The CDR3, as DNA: TGCAGCGTTGAAGAGGGGGCTCTAGGGGAGCAGTACTTC. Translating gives CSVEEGALGEQYF.

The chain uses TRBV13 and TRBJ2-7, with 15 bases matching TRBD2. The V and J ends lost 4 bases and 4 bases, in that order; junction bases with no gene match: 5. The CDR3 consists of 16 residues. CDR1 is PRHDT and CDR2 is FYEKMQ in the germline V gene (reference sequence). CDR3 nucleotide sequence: TGTGCCAGCAGCTCCGGACTAGCGGGAGGGCCTTACGAGCAGTACTTC. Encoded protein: CASSSGLAGGPYEQYF.

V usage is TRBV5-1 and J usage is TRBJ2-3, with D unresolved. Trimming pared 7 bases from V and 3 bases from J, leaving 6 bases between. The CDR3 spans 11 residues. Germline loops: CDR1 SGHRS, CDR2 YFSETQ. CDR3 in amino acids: CASAETDTQYF. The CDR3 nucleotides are TGCGCCAGCGCCGAGACAGATACGCAGTATTTT.

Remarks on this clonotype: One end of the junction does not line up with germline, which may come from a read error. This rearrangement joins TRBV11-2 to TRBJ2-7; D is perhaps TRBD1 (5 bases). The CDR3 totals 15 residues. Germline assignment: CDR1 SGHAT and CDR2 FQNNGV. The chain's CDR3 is CAGSPSDISFYEQYF. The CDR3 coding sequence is TGTGCCGGCAGCCCCTCGGACATTTCCTTCTACGAGCAGTACTTT.

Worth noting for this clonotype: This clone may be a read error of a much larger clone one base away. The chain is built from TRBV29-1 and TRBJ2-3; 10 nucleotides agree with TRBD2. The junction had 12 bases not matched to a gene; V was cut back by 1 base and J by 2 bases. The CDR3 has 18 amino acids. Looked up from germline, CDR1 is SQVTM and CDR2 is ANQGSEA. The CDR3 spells CSVEGSTPTSGLTDTQYF. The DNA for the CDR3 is TGCAGCGTTGAAGGGTCGACACCGACTAGCGGGCTCACAGATACGCAGTATTTT.

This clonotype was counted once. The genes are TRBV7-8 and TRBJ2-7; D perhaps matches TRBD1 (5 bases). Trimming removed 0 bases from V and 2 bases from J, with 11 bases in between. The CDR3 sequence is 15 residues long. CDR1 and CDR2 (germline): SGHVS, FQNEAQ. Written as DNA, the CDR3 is TGTGCCAGCAGCTTAGCTCCAGGGATCCCCTACGAGCAGTACTTC. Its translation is CASSLAPGIPYEQYF. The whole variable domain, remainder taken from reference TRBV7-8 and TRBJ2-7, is GAGVSQSPRYKVAKRGQDVALRCDPISGHVSLFWYQQALGQGPEFLTYFQNEAQLDKSGLPSDRFFAERPEGSVSTLKIQRTQQEDSAVYLCASSLAPGIPYEQYFGPGTRLTVT.

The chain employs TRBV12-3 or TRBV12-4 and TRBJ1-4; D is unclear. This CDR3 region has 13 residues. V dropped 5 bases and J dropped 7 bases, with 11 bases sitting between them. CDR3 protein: CASSLGSFEKLFF. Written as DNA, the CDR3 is TGTGCCAGCAGTCTAGGTAGTTTTGAAAAACTGTTTTTT.

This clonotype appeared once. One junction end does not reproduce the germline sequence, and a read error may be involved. This CDR3 reads CATSQDIVPGLYNEQFF. The CDR3 region has the DNA TGTGCCACCAGCCAAGATATTGTTCCGGGCCTCTACAATGAGCAGTTCTTC. The chain joins TRBV14 to TRBJ2-1; D call uncertain. In germline, CDR1 is SGHDN, CDR2 FVKESK. The CDR3 runs 17 residues.

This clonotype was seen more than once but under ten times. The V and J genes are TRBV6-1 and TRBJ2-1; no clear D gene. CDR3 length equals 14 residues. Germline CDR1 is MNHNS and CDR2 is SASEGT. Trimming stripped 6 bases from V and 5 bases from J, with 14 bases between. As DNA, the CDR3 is TGTGCCAGCAGGGCCCCGGGCCAGAACAATGAGCAGTTCTTC. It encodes CASRAPGQNNEQFF.